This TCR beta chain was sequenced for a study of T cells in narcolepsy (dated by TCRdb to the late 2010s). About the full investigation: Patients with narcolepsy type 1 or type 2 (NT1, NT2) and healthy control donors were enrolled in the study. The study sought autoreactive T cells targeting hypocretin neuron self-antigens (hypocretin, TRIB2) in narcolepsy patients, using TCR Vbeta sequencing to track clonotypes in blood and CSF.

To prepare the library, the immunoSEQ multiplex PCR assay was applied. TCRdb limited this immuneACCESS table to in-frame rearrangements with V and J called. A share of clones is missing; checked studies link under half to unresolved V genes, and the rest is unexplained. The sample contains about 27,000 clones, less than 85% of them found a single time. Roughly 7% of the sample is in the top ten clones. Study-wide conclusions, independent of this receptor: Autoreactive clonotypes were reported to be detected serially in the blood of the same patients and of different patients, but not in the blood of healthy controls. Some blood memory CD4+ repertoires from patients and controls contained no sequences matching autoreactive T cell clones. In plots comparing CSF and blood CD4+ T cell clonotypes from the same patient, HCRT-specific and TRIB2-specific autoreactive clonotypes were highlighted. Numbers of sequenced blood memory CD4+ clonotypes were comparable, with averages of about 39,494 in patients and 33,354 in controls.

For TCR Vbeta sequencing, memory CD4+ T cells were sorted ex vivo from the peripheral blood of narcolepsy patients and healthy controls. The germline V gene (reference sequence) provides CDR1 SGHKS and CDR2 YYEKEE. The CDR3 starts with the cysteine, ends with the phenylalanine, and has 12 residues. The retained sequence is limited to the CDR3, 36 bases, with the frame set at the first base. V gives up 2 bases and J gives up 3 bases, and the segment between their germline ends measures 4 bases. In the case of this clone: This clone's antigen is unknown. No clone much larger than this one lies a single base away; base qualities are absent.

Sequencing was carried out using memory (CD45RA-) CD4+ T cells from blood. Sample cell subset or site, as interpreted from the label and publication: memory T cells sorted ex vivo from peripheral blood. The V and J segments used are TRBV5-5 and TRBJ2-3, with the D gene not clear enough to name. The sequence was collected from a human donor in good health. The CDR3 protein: CASSFRTDTQYF. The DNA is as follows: TGTGCCAGCAGCTTCCGAACAGATACGCAGTATTTT. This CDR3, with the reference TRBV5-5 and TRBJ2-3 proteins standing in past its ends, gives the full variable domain DAGVTQSPTHLIKTRGQQVTLRCSPISGHKSVSWYQQVLGQGPQFIFQYYEKEERGRGNFPDRFSARQFPNYSSELNVNALLLGDSALYLCASSFRTDTQYFGPGTRLTVL.